The clone carrying this TCR beta chain turned up a few times. Antigen unknown. This specimen belongs to a study of blood T cells in healthy people across ages. Through a sample-barcoded 5' primer and a J-beta primer mix, a second PCR was run for about 6 to 11 cycles. Tagging of each cDNA molecule was performed by a template-switch adaptor with 12 random nucleotides. TCRdb reprocessed the 5' RACE reads with MiXCR, giving one entry per CDR3 protein. This table holds 650,000 or so distinct CDR3 sequences, over 40% found once. The V gene's germline CDR1 is MNHEY and CDR2 SMNVEV (reference sequence). V was clipped by 2 bases and J by 5 bases, with 10 bases between them. CDR3 size: 13 residues. Overall study findings and caveats: Among long-lived donors, naive CD4+ cells were more numerous and diversity higher than in aged donors. The study regarded diversity estimates from one million T cells as underestimates.

Total RNA was isolated from each sample in quantities of at least 5.5 micrograms. Sample: blood. This clonotype was sampled from an elderly woman in good health. V usage is TRBV27 and J usage is TRBJ2-7, with D uncertain. The CDR3 region has the DNA TGTGCCAGCAGTTTAAGCCACAGAAACGAGCAGTACTTC. Its protein product is CASSLSHRNEQYF.